The 30 T cell receptor beta chains below were found in one sample sequenced in a study of T cell repertoires in cytomegalovirus infection. These TCRs' antigens remain unknown. TCRdb called the reads again in MiXCR, with one record for every CDR3 protein. Here the sample spans under 95,000 distinct CDR3 sequences, 40% to 50% being singletons. Sequenced here: CD8+ T cells from cultured PBMCs, sampled from culture after CMV antigen stimulation. All receptors derive from a human donor in good health (CMV status not recorded). Some clones in this sample may be carry-over from other donors' samples.

The gene calls are TRBV20-1 and TRBJ1-1; 7 nucleotides agree with TRBD1. CDR1 and CDR2 (germline): DFQATT, SNEGSKA (reference sequence). With 6 bases clipped from V and 1 base from J, the junction kept 11 bases outside the gene matches. The CDR3 is 15 residues long. The CDR3 sequence: CSAREPDRRNTEAFF. CDR3 sequence (DNA): TGCAGTGCCCGGGAGCCGGACAGGCGGAACACTGAAGCTTTCTTT.

The V gene is TRBV14, the J gene TRBJ1-6; a weak D match, TRBD1 (5 bases). V was cut by 4 bases and J by 3 bases, with 13 bases left in between. Germline V gene data show CDR1 as SGHDN and CDR2 as FVKESK. The CDR3 length is 16 residues. The CDR3: CASSLQGLLYNSPLHF. The DNA of the CDR3 is TGTGCCAGCAGCCTCCAGGGTCTCCTCTATAATTCACCCCTCCACTTT.

A few counts support this clonotype. The rearrangement links TRBV7-8 to TRBJ2-4; D possibly uses TRBD1 or TRBD2 (6 bases each). Germline V CDR1 and CDR2: SGHVS, FQNEAQ. Trimming pared 2 bases from V and 8 bases from J, leaving 25 bases between. The CDR3 totals 18 residues. Here the CDR3 reads CASSLIPLGGADRHIQYF. The CDR3 region has the DNA TGTGCCAGCAGCTTAATCCCCCTCGGAGGGGCCGACAGGCACATTCAGTACTTC.

The chain employs TRBV7-1 and TRBJ2-3; TRBD2 agrees at 8 bases. TRBV7-1 is reported as an ORF; its role is uncertain. Losses at the gene ends were 5 bases for V and 4 bases for J; bases not matched to a gene: 11. This CDR3 is 16 amino acids long. CDR3 protein: CASSPWDGGASDTQYF. The DNA for the CDR3 is TGTGCCAGCAGCCCCTGGGACGGGGGGGCCTCAGATACGCAGTATTTT.

The V and J genes are TRBV7-2 and TRBJ2-5; no reliable D call. The CDR3 consists of 14 residues. V was pared by 5 bases and J by 4 bases, with 14 bases between. Germline lookup yields CDR1 SGHTA and CDR2 FQGNSA. CDR3 in DNA: TGTGCCAGCAGCCCCCCTTGGGTTGGAGAGACCCAGTACTTC. Translation gives CASSPPWVGETQYF.

This clonotype has just a few counts. The rearrangement links TRBV7-2 to TRBJ1-5, with 9 positions matching TRBD1. The CDR3 length is 17 residues. Germline loops: CDR1 SGHTA, CDR2 FQGNSA. V shed 2 bases, J shed 3 bases, and the junction held 8 bases outside the gene matches. The CDR3 nucleotides read TGTGCCAGCAGCTTATCTCCGGGACAGGGATTCAATCAGCCCCAGCATTTT. It codes for CASSLSPGQGFNQPQHF.

This clonotype was detected only a few times. The rearrangement uses TRBV5-4 and TRBJ2-1; a weak D match, TRBD2 (5 bases). The V gene's germline CDR1 is SGHNT and CDR2 YYREEE (reference sequence). Trimming left V 0 bases short and J 0 bases short, with 10 bases between. The CDR3 extends over 16 amino acids. CDR3 sequence: CASSLGGSTSYNEQFF. For the CDR3, the DNA is TGTGCCAGCAGCTTGGGAGGGTCTACCTCCTACAATGAGCAGTTCTTC. Using reference TRBV5-4 and TRBJ2-1 for the parts outside the CDR3, the full variable domain is ETGVTQSPTHLIKTRGQQVTLRCSSQSGHNTVSWYQQALGQGPQFIFQYYREEENGRGNFPPRFSGLQFPNYSSELNVNALELDDSALYLCASSLGGSTSYNEQFFGPGTRLTVL.

In this sample, this clonotype turned up a few times. The chain couples TRBV7-6 to TRBJ2-5, with D possibly being TRBD1 (7 bases). The CDR3 is 15 amino acids. The V gene lost 4 bases and the J gene lost 6 bases, with 18 bases spanning the gap. Germline CDR1 SGHVS, CDR2 FNYEAQ. The CDR3 protein is CASSSDRTGGKTQYF. CDR3 DNA: TGTGCCAGCAGCTCGGACAGGACAGGAGGGAAGACCCAGTACTTC. Full variable domain (remainder filled in from reference TRBV7-6 and TRBJ2-5): GAGVSQSPRYKVTKRGQDVALRCDPISGHVSLYWYRQALGQGPEFLTYFNYEAQQDKSGLPNDRFSAERPEGSISTLTIQRTEQRDSAMYRCASSSDRTGGKTQYFGPGTRLLVL.

The chain is built from TRBV28 and TRBJ1-1, with TRBD1 as a possible D gene (5 bases). Germline loops: CDR1 MDHEN, CDR2 SYDVKM. The CDR3 length is 14 residues. V dropped 6 bases and J dropped 0 bases, with 11 bases sitting between them. As DNA, the CDR3 is TGTGCCAGCAGCCCGGGACGGATGAACACTGAAGCTTTCTTT. Its protein is CASSPGRMNTEAFF.

This clonotype occurred a few times. In nucleotides, the CDR3 is TGTGCCAGCAGCTCTCTCGGACTAGCGGGGGATAATGAGCAGTTCTTC. Translating gives CASSSLGLAGDNEQFF. The genes are TRBV11-1 and TRBJ2-1; 13 nucleotides line up with TRBD2. CDR1 and CDR2 from the germline V gene are SGHAT and FQDESV (reference sequence). The CDR3 has 16 residues. Trimming at V came to 4 bases and at J to 7 bases, leaving 7 bases not matched to a gene.

Only one count was recorded for this clonotype. The chain uses TRBV6-6 and TRBJ2-7; the D is unclear. The CDR3 loop spans 13 amino acids. CDR1 is MNHNY and CDR2 is SVGAGI in the germline V gene (reference sequence). Trimming took off 9 bases at V and 0 bases at J, with 12 bases between the two ends. CDR3 in DNA: TGTGCCAGTACGGACGGCAGCTCCTACGAGCAGTACTTC. Protein product: CASTDGSSYEQYF.

This clonotype was found a few times. The chain has TRBV10-3 and TRBJ2-7; D perhaps matches TRBD1 (6 bases). V lost 6 bases and J lost 3, with 21 bases in between. The CDR3 consists of 16 residues. Germline lookup yields CDR1 ENHRY and CDR2 SYGVKD. Here the CDR3 DNA reads TGTGCCATCAGGAAGAATATAAACGGACAGCACTACGAGCAGTACTTC. It translates to CAIRKNINGQHYEQYF.

The rearrangement links TRBV27 to TRBJ2-1; 11 bases are a match to TRBD2. The germline CDR1 and CDR2 sequences are MNHEY and SMNVEV (reference sequence). The J segment lost 5 bases and the V segment lost 0 bases, leaving 3 bases of the junction unmatched. The CDR3 runs 16 residues. The CDR3 sequence is CASSLSKLAGDNEQFF. CDR3 in DNA: TGTGCCAGCAGTTTATCAAAACTAGCGGGAGACAATGAGCAGTTCTTC.

This clonotype was seen a handful of times. The chain carries TRBV12-3 or TRBV12-4 and TRBJ1-2; tentative D call: TRBD1 (5 bases). The CDR3 sequence is 15 residues long. The V and J ends lost 7 bases and 1 base respectively, with 16 bases between them. CDR3 sequence: CASTSGAGLNYGYTF. CDR3 sequence (DNA): TGTGCCAGCACCTCCGGGGCAGGCCTTAACTATGGCTACACCTTC.

This sequence joins TRBV12-3 or TRBV12-4 and TRBJ2-4; 8 nucleotides line up with TRBD2. V lost 5 bases to trimming and J lost 8 bases; unmatched junction nucleotides: 5. This CDR3 is 13 amino acids long. CDR3 nucleotide sequence: TGTGCCAGCAGTCCACCCGGGGGGGACATTCAGTACTTC. This sequence encodes CASSPPGGDIQYF.

This chain uses TRBV7-9 with TRBJ1-3; no clear D. The germline gives CDR1 SEHNR, CDR2 FQNEAQ (reference sequence). Trimming took off 5 bases at V and 6 bases at J, with 8 bases between the two ends. The CDR3 extends over 12 amino acids. The CDR3 DNA reads TGTGCCAGCAGCAGCGGGTCAAACACCATATATTTT. As protein: CASSSGSNTIYF.

This clonotype was seen a few times. The chain combines TRBV2 with TRBJ2-3; perhaps TRBD1 as D (6 bases). This CDR3 has 15 residues. V was trimmed by 7 bases and J by 2 bases, leaving 16 bases between them. Germline-derived CDR1 and CDR2 are SNHLY and FYNNEI. CDR3 region: CASTMGAKFTDTQYF. In nucleotides, the CDR3 is TGTGCCAGCACCATGGGGGCAAAATTCACAGATACGCAGTATTTT.

The chain joins TRBV7-9 to TRBJ2-6; D gene uncertain. Deletions cut 8 bases from V and 4 bases from J, with 12 bases between. Germline CDR1 and CDR2: SEHNR and FQNEAQ (reference sequence). This CDR3 has 14 amino acids. The CDR3 DNA follows: TGTGCCAGCGACGAGGCGCCCGGGGCCAACGTCCTGACTTTC. This sequence encodes CASDEAPGANVLTF.

The V gene is TRBV11-2, the J gene TRBJ2-7, with D unresolved. The CDR3 has 14 amino acids. Trimming pared 4 bases from V and 0 bases from J, leaving 10 bases between. Germline CDR1 is SGHAT and CDR2 is FQNNGV. The CDR3 DNA is TGTGCCAGCAGCTCCGTTTTGAACTCCTACGAGCAGTACTTC. This translates into CASSSVLNSYEQYF.

The chain is built from TRBV24-1 and TRBJ2-1; TRBD2 aligns across 14 bases. This CDR3 is built from 15 residues. Germline V lookup: CDR1 KGHDR, CDR2 SFDVKD. V dropped 9 bases and J dropped 5; count of bases not matched to a gene: 5. The CDR3 DNA reads as TGTGCCACCCGACCGGGACTAGCGGGAGACAATGAGCAGTTCTTC. Protein: CATRPGLAGDNEQFF.

The rearrangement links TRBV7-9 to TRBJ2-1; tentatively, D is TRBD2 (5 bases). Germline V gene sequence: CDR1 SEHNR, CDR2 FQNEAQ (reference sequence). This CDR3 is built from 17 residues. Trimming took off 5 bases at V and 7 bases at J, with 24 bases between the two ends. CDR3 loop: CASSPPLSGNLWNEQFF. CDR3 sequence (DNA): TGTGCCAGCAGCCCACCCCTAAGCGGCAACCTTTGGAATGAGCAGTTCTTC. The full variable domain, in which reference TRBV7-9 and TRBJ2-1 provide the parts outside the CDR3, is DTGVSQNPRHKITKRGQNVTFRCDPISEHNRLYWYRQTLGQGPEFLTYFQNEAQLEKSRLLSDRFSAERPKGSFSTLEIQRTEQGDSAMYLCASSPPLSGNLWNEQFFGPGTRLTVL.

The chain recombines TRBV25-1 with TRBJ2-5; 8 bases align to TRBD1. The CDR3 is made up of 15 amino acids. CDR1 MGHDK and CDR2 SYGVNS come from the germline V gene. V gave up 6 bases and J gave up 2 bases; unmatched junction bases: 8. The CDR3 region has the DNA TGTGCCAGCAGCCAGGGGACAGGCCGGCAAGAGACCCAGTACTTC. Amino acids: CASSQGTGRQETQYF.

V and J are TRBV19 and TRBJ1-5, with TRBD1 matching over 7 bases. CDR3 length: 16 amino acids. V was clipped by 7 bases and J by 3 bases; unmatched bases: 12. CDR1 LNHDA and CDR2 SQIVND come from the germline V gene (reference sequence). The CDR3 DNA reads as TGTGCCAGTACCACAGGGGTAGGAGTCTACAATCAGCCCCAGCATTTT. Encoded protein: CASTTGVGVYNQPQHF. Full variable domain (outside the CDR3, taken from reference TRBV19 and TRBJ1-5): DGGITQSPKYLFRKEGQNVTLSCEQNLNHDAMYWYRQDPGQGLRLIYYSQIVNDFQKGDIAEGYSVSREKKESFPLTVTSAQKNPTAFYLCASTTGVGVYNQPQHFGDGTRLSIL.

The chain recombines TRBV20-1 with TRBJ2-7; D possibly corresponds to TRBD2 (5 bases). Germline CDR1 is DFQATT and CDR2 is SNEGSKA (reference sequence). The CDR3 is made up of 14 amino acids. V dropped 6 bases and J dropped 2 bases, with 17 bases sitting between them. The CDR3 coding sequence is TGCAGTGCATCCCCTACTAGAAGCGCCTACGAGCAGTACTTC. Its translation is CSASPTRSAYEQYF.

As regards this clonotype: A much more abundant neighbour one base away suggests this may be a read error. CDR3 sequence reads: CAGSHTLEGENIQYF. The DNA of the CDR3 is TGTGCCGGCAGCCATACGCTAGAGGGAGAAAACATTCAGTACTTC. This sequence joins TRBV7-4 and TRBJ2-4; D is perhaps TRBD2 (5 bases). Per the germline V gene, CDR1 is SGHVT and CDR2 is SQSDAQ. This CDR3 region has 15 residues.

The sample holds a few counts of this clonotype. The chain joins TRBV7-2 to TRBJ1-1; D not resolved. Germline assignment: CDR1 SGHTA and CDR2 FQGNSA. This CDR3 region has 14 residues. Trimming removed 2 bases from V and 4 bases from J, with 11 bases in between. For the CDR3, the DNA is TGTGCCAGCAGCTTATCACGGGTCGCCACTGAAGCTTTCTTT. Translated, it gives CASSLSRVATEAFF.

In regard to this clonotype: A read error may produce the germline difference seen at one junction end. V and J are TRBV7-8 and TRBJ1-1, with no clear D. CDR1 is SGHVS, CDR2 FQNEAQ, per germline. The CDR3 spans 13 residues. The CDR3 protein is CSSSFYELTEAFF. Written as DNA, the CDR3 is TGTTCCAGCAGCTTCTATGAGTTGACTGAAGCTTTCTTT.

V gene TRBV6-6 combines with J gene TRBJ1-1; possibly TRBD1 for D (6 bases). The CDR3 has 14 amino acids. V lost 6 bases to trimming and J lost 2 bases, with 13 bases between them. The V gene's germline CDR1 is MNHNY and CDR2 SVGAGI (reference sequence). CDR3 loop: CASRDYRDNTEAFF. DNA for the CDR3: TGTGCCAGCAGAGATTACAGGGATAACACTGAAGCTTTCTTT.

The chain employs TRBV2 and TRBJ2-7; D remains ambiguous. The CDR3 consists of 15 residues. V shed 7 bases and J shed 2 bases, with 18 bases lying between them. Looked up from germline, CDR1 is SNHLY and CDR2 is FYNNEI. The CDR3 is CASKHRANYPYEQYF. CDR3 DNA sequence: TGTGCCAGCAAACACCGGGCCAACTACCCCTACGAGCAGTACTTC.

Only a few counts were recorded for this clonotype. This chain joins TRBV7-2 and TRBJ2-2, with D possibly called TRBD1 or TRBD2 (7 bases each). This CDR3 is 15 amino acids long. V lost 4 bases, J lost 8 bases, and 17 bases lay in between. Germline V gene lookup returns CDR1 SGHTA and CDR2 FQGNSA. The DNA of the CDR3 is TGTGCCAGCAGCTCACCCAGGGGGGGGGCAGGGGAGCTGTTTTTT. Encoded protein: CASSSPRGGAGELFF.